This T cell receptor beta chain was recorded in a study of T cell responses to AZD1222 COVID-19 vaccine. On this clone itself: Its antigen is undetermined.

The protocol was immunoSEQ multiplex PCR, while the TCRdb copy is restricted to in-frame clones and leaves out a portion. The table has about 110,000 clones, roughly 88% seen once. Study outcomes and limitations: Only six AZD1222 recipients tested seropositive at baseline.

Germline CDR1 reads SNHLY; CDR2 reads FYNNEI. V lost 4 bases to trimming and J lost 4 bases, with 11 bases between them. The CDR3 sequence is 14 residues long. This sequence joins TRBV2 and TRBJ1-5, with TRBD1 as a possible D gene (5 bases). The specimen comprised peripheral blood, sampled on day 0 of AZD1222 vaccination. This clonotype was obtained from an adult in good health. This CDR3 reads CASSVQVGNQPQHF. The CDR3 nucleotides read TGTGCCAGCAGTGTACAGGTGGGGAATCAGCCCCAGCATTTT.